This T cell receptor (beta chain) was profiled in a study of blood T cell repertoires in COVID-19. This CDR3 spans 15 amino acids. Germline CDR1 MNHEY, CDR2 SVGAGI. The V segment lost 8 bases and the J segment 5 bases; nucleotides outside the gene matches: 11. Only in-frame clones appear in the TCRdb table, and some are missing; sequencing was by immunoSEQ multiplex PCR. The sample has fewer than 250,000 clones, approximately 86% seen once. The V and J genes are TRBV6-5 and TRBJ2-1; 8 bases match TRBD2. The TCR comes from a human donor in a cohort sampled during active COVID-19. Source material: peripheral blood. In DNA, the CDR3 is TGTGCCAGCTCACTCCGACTAGCGAGGGACAATGAGCAGTTCTTC. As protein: CASSLRLARDNEQFF.